This TCR beta chain was sequenced for a study of T cells in Graves' hyperthyroidism and ophthalmopathy. Study outcomes and limitations: Most thyroid clonotypes expanded above 0.001 were also detected in blood. Ophthalmopathy was separated from stable hyperthyroidism by a 13 V-J model.

This clonotype has a count of ten or more. Its cognate antigen is unknown. Orbital computed tomography, thyroid ultrasound, serum thyroxine and TRAb, and clinical symptoms together informed the diagnoses. The PBMCs were sourced from fresh peripheral blood (about 10 ml). Template material for amplifying TCR beta CDR3 regions consisted of RNA transcripts. The primer set for the first-round RT-PCR of the TCR CDR3 was HTBI. TCRdb ran MiXCR on the multiplex PCR reads and lists one entry per CDR3 protein. This sample has fewer than 650,000 distinct CDR3 sequences; under 15% occur once, and the top ten carry around 4%. V shed 6 bases, J shed 1 base, and the junction held 2 bases outside the gene matches. The CDR3 length is 13 residues. Germline V gives CDR1 SGHTA, CDR2 FQGNSA.

The chain couples TRBV7-2 to TRBJ2-5; 7 bases map to TRBD1. Input material: blood. This receptor was obtained from a middle-aged woman with Graves' ophthalmopathy. As DNA, the CDR3 is TGTGCCAGCAGTCGACAGGGCCAAGAGACCCAGTACTTC. This encodes CASSRQGQETQYF.